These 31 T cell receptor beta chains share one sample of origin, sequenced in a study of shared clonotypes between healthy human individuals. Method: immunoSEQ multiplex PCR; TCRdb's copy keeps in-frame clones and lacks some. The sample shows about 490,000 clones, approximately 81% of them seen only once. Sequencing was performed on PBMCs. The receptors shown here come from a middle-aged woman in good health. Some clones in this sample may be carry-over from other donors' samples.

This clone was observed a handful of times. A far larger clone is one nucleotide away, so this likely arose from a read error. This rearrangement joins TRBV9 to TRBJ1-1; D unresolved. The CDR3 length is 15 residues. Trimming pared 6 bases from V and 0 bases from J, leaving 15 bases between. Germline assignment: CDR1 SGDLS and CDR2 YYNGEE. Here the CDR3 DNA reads TGTGCCAGCATCATACAGTGGGCTGTGAACACTGAAGCTTTCTTT. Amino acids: CASIIQWAVNTEAFF.

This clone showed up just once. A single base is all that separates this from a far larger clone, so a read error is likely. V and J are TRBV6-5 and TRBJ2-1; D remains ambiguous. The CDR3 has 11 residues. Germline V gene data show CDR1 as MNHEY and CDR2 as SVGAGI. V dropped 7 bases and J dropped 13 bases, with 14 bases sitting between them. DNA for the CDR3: TGTGCCAGCACCCTCGGACCCAATCAGTTCTTC. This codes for CASTLGPNQFF.

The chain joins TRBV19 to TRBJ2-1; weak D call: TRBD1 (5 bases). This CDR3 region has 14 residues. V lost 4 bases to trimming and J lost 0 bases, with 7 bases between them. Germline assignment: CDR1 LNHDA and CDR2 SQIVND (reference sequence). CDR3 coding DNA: TGTGCCAGTAGTACCGACAGCTCCTACAATGAGCAGTTCTTC. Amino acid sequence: CASSTDSSYNEQFF.

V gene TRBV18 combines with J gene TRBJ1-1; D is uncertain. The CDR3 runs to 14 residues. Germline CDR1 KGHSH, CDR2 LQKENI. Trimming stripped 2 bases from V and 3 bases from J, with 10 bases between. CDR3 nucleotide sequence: TGTGCCAGCTCACCAGAGACTGGGGACACTGAAGCTTTCTTT. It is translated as CASSPETGDTEAFF.

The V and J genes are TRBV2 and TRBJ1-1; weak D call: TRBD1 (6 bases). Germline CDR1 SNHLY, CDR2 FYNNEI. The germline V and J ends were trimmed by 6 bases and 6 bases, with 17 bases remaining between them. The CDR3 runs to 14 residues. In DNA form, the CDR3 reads TGTGCCAGCAGACGGGGCCTCGGGGGGCCTGAAGCTTTCTTT. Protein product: CASRRGLGGPEAFF.

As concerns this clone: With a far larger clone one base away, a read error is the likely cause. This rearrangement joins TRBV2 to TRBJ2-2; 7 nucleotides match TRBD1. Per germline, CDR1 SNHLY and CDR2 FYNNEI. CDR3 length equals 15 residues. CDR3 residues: CASTSGTANTWELFF. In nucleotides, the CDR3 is TGTGCCAGCACCTCCGGGACAGCGAACACCTGGGAGCTGTTTTTT.

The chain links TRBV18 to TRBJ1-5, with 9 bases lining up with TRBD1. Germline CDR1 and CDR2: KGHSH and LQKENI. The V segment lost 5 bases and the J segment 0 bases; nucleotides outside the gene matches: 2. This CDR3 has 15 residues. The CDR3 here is CASSEQGASNQPQHF. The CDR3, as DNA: TGTGCCAGCTCAGAACAGGGGGCTAGCAATCAGCCCCAGCATTTT. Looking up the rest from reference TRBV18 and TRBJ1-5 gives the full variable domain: NAGVMQNPRHLVRRRGQEARLRCSPMKGHSHVYWYRQLPEEGLKFMVYLQKENIIDESGMPKERFSAEFPKEGPSILRIQQVVRGDSAAYFCASSEQGASNQPQHFGDGTRLSIL.

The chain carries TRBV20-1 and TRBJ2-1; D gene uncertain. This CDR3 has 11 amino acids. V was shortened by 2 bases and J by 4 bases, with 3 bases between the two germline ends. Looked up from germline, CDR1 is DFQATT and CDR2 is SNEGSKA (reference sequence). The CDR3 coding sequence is TGCAGTGCTAGATGGTACAATGAGCAGTTCTTC. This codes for CSARWYNEQFF.

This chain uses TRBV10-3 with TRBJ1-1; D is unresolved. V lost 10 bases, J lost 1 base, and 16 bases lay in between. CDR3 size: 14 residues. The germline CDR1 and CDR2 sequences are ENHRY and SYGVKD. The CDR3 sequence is CATGPNRENTEAFF. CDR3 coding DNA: TGTGCCACAGGCCCCAACCGAGAGAACACTGAAGCTTTCTTT.

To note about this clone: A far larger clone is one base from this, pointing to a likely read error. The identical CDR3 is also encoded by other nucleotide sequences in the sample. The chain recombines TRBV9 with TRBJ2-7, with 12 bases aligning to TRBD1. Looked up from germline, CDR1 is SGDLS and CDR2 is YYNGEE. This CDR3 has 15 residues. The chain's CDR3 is CASSPGTGGRYEQYF. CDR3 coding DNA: TGTGCCAGCAGCCCTGGGACAGGGGGCCGCTACGAGCAATACTTC.

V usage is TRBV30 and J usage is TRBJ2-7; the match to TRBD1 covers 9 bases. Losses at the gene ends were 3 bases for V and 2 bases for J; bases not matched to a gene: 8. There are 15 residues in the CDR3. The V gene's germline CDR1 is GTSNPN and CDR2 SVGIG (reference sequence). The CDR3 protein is CAWRGSGTGTYEQYF. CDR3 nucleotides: TGTGCCTGGAGGGGTTCCGGGACAGGGACCTACGAGCAGTACTTC.

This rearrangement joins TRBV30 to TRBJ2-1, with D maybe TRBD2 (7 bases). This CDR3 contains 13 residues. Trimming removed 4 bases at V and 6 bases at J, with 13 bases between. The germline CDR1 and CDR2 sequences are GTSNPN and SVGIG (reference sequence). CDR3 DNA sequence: TGTGCCTGGATGAGTGGGGGGGCCAATGAGCAGTTCTTC. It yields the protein CAWMSGGANEQFF.

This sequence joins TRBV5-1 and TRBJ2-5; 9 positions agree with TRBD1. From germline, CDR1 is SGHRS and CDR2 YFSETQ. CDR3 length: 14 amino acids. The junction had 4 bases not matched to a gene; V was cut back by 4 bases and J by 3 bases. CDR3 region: CASSLRQGEETQYF. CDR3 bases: TGCGCCAGCAGCCTCAGACAGGGGGAAGAGACCCAGTACTTC.

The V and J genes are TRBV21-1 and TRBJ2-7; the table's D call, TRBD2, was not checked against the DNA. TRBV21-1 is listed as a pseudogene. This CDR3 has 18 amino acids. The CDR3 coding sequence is TGTGCCAGCAGCGCCACTAGCGGGAGGGCCAAATGTGTCCACGAGCAGTACTTC. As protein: CASSATSGRAKCVHEQYF.

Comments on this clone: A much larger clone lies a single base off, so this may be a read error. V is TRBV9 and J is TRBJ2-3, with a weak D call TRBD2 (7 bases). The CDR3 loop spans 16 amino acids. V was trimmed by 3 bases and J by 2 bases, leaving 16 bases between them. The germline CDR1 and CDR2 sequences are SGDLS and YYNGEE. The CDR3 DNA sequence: TGTGCCAGCAGCGGACCAGCGGGACAAATCACAGATACGCAGTATTTT. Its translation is CASSGPAGQITDTQYF.

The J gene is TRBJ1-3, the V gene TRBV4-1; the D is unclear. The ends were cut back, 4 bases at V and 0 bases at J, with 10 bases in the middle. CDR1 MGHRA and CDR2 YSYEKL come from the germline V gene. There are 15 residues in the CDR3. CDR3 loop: CASSRTIPSGNTIYF. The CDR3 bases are TGCGCCAGCAGCCGGACCATCCCCTCTGGAAACACCATATATTTT.

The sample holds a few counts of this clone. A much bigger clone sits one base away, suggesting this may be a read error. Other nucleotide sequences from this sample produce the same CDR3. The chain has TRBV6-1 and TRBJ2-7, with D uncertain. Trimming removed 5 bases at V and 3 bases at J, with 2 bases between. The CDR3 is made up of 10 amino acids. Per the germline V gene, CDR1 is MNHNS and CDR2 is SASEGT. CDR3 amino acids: CASSLYEQYF. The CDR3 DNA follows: TGTGCCAGCAGTCTCTACGAGCAGTACTTC.

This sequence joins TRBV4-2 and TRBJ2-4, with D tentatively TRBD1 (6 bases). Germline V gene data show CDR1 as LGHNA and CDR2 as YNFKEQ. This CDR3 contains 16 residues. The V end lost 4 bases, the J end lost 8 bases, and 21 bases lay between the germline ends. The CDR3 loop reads CASSPMGERGFDIQYF. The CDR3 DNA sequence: TGTGCCAGCAGCCCCATGGGGGAGAGGGGGTTTGACATTCAGTACTTC.

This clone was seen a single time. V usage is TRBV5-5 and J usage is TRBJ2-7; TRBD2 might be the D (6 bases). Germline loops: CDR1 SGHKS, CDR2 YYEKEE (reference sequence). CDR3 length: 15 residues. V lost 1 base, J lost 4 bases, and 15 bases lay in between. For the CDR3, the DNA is TGTGCCAGCAGCTTGTTTGGGGGGTATAAGTACGAGCAGTACTTC. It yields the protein CASSLFGGYKYEQYF.

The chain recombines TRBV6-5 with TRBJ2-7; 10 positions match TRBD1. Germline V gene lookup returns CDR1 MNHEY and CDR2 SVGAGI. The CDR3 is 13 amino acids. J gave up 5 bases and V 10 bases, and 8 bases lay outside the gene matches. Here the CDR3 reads CATKGQGRHEQYF. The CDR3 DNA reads TGTGCCACCAAGGGACAGGGGAGACACGAGCAGTACTTC.

CDR3 coding DNA: TGTGCCAGCAGTCCTGCGAGGGCAGCCCAAGAGACCCAGTACTTC. This translates into CASSPARAAQETQYF. V is TRBV28 and J is TRBJ2-5; TRBD2 might be the D (5 bases). This CDR3 has 15 residues. The germline V gene encodes CDR1 MDHEN and CDR2 SYDVKM. V lost 5 bases to trimming and J lost 1 base, with 14 bases between them.

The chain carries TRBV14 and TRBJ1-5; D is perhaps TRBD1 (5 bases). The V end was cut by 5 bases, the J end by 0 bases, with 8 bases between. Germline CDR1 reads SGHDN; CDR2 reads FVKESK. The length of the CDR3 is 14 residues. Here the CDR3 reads CASSVRGSNQPQHF. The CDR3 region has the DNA TGTGCCAGCAGCGTAAGGGGTAGCAATCAGCCCCAGCATTTT. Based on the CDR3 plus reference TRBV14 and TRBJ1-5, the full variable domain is EAGVTQFPSHSVIEKGQTVTLRCDPISGHDNLYWYRRVMGKEIKFLLHFVKESKQDESGMPNNRFLAERTGGTYSTLKVQPAELEDSGVYFCASSVRGSNQPQHFGDGTRLSIL.

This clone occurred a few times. CDR3 bases: TGTGCCAGCAAGGGGCCAGGTCAGCCCCAGCATTTT. It translates to CASKGPGQPQHF. V is TRBV27 and J is TRBJ1-5, with a tentative D call TRBD1 (5 bases). Germline assignment: CDR1 MNHEY and CDR2 SMNVEV (reference sequence). The CDR3 consists of 12 residues. Trimming cost V 7 bases and J 6 bases, with 10 bases left between them.

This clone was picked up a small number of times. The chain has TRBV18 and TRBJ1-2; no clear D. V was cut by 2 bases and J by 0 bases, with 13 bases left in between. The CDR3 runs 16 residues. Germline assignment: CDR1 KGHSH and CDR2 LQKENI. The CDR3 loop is CASSPTMERPNYGYTF. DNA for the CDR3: TGTGCCAGCTCACCAACTATGGAGAGGCCTAACTATGGCTACACCTTC.

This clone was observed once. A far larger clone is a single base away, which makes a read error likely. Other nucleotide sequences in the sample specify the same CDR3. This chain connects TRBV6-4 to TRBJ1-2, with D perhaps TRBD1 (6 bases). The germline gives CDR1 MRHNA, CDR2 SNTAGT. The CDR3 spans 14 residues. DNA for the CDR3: TGCGCCAGCAGTGACTCAGCAGGGGTTTATGGCTACACCTTC. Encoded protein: CASSDSAGVYGYTF.

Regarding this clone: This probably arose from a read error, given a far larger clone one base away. CDR3 in amino acids: CASTTLLGSNQPQHF. The CDR3 nucleotides read TGTGCCAGCACTACCCTCCTGGGTTCGAATCAGCCCCAGCATTTT. The chain carries TRBV6-1 and TRBJ1-5; D call uncertain. Trimming shortened V by 7 bases and J by 4 bases, and 17 bases separated the two germline ends. The CDR3 has 15 residues. CDR1 and CDR2 from the germline V gene are MNHNS and SASEGT.

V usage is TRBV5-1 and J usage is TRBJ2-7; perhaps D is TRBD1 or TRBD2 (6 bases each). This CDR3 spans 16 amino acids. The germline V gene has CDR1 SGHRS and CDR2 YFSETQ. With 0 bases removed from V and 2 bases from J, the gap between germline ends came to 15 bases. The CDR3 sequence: CASSLAGATPTYEQYF. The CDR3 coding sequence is TGCGCCAGCAGCTTGGCGGGGGCAACCCCGACCTACGAGCAGTACTTC.

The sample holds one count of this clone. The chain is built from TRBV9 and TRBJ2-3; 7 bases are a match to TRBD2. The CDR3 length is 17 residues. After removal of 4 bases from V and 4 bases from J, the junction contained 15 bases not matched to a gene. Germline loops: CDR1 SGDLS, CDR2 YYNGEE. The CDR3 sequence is CASSPYWRETPADTQYF. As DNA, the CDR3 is TGTGCCAGCAGCCCGTATTGGCGGGAGACCCCCGCAGATACGCAGTATTTT.

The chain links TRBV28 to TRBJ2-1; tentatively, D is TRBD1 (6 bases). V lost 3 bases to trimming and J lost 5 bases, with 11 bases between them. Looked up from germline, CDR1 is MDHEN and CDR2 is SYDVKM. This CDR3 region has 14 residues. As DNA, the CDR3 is TGTGCCAGCAGTTTGGGGGCAGGGGACAATGAGCAGTTCTTC. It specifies CASSLGAGDNEQFF. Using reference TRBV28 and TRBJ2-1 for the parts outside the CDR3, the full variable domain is DVKVTQSSRYLVKRTGEKVFLECVQDMDHENMFWYRQDPGLGLRLIYFSYDVKMKEKGDIPEGYSVSREKKERFSLILESASTNQTSMYLCASSLGAGDNEQFFGPGTRLTVL.

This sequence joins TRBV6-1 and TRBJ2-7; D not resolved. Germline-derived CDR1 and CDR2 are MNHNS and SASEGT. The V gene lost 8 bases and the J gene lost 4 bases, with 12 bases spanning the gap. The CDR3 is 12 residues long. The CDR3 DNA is TGTGCCAGCCGGGCTAGTAGGTACGAGCAGTACTTC. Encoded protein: CASRASRYEQYF.

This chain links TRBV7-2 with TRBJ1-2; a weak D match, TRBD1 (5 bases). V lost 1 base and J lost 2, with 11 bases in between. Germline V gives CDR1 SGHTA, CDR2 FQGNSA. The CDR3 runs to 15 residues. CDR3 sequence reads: CASSLGGRQNYGYTF. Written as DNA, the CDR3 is TGTGCCAGCAGCTTAGGGGGCCGACAGAACTATGGCTACACCTTC.